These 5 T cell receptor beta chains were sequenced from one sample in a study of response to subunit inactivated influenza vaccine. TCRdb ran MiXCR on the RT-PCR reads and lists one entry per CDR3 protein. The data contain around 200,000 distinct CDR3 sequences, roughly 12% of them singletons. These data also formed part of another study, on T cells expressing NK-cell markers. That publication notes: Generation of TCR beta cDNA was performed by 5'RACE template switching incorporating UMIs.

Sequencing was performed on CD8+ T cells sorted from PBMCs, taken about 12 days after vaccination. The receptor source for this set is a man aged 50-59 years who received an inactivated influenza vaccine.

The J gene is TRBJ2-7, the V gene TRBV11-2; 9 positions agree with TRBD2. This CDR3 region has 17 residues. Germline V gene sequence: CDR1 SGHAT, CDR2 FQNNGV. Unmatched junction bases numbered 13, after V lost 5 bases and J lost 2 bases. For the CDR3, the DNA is TGTGCCAGCAGCCCCACAGTTCAGCTAGCGGGGACCTACGAGCAGTACTTC. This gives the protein CASSPTVQLAGTYEQYF. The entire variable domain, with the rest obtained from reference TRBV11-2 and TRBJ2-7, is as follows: EAGVAQSPRYKIIEKRQSVAFWCNPISGHATLYWYQQILGQGPKLLIQFQNNGVVDDSQLPKDRFSAERLKGVDSTLKIQPAKLEDSAVYLCASSPTVQLAGTYEQYFGPGTRLTVT.

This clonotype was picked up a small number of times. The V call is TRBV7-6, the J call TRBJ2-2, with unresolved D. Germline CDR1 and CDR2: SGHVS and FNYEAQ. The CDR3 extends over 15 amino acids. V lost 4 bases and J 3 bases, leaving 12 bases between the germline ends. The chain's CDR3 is CASSSYTHDTGELFF. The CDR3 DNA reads TGTGCCAGCAGCTCCTATACCCACGACACCGGGGAGCTGTTTTTT.

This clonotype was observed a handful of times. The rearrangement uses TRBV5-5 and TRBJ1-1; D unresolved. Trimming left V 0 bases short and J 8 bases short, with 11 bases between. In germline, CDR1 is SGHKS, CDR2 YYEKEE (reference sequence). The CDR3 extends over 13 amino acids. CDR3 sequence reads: CASSLAGVPEAFF. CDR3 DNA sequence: TGTGCCAGCAGCTTGGCGGGTGTACCCGAAGCTTTCTTT.

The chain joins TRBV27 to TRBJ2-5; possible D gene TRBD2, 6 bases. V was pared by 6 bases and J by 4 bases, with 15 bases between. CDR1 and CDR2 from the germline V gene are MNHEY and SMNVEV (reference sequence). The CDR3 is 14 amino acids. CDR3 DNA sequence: TGTGCCAGCAGAAGGGACTTTGGAGGAGAGACCCAGTACTTC. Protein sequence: CASRRDFGGETQYF.

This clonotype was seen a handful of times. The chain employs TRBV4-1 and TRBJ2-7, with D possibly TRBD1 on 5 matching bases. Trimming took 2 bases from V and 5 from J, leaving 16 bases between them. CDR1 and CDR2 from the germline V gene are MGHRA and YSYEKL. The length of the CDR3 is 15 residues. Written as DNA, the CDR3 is TGCGCCAGCAGCCAAAAAGGGGCCATATTCCACGAGCAGTACTTC. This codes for CASSQKGAIFHEQYF.